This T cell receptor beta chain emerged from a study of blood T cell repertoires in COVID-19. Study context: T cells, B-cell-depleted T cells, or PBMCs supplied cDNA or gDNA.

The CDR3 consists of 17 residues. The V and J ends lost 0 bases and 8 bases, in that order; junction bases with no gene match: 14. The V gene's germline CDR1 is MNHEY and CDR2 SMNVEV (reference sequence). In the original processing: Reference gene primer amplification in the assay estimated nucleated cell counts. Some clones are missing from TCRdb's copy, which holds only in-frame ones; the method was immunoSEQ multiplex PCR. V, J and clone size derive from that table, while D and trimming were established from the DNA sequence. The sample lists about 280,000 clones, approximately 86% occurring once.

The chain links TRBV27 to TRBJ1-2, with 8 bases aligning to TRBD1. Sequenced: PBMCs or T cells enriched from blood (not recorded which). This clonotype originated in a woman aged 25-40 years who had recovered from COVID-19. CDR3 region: CASSLSNRIQGVGGYTF. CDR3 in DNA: TGTGCCAGCAGTTTATCGAACCGCATACAGGGGGTGGGGGGCTACACCTTC.